A single sample gave rise to the 20 T cell receptor beta chains below, sequenced in a study of a mutant IDH1 vaccine in newly diagnosed glioma. Libraries were prepared by immunoSEQ multiplex PCR; TCRdb keeps only in-frame clonotypes and omits some of them. The sample has fewer than 35,000 clones; nearly 90% are singletons. Regarding time point: week 11, during vaccination. The vaccine gave 300 ug of a 20-mer mutant IDH1 peptide subcutaneously per dose. Antigen specificity for these receptors is unknown. This sample comprised PBMCs, obtained from a glioma patient whose treatment included an IDH1 peptide vaccine. The receptors shown here come from a man aged 18 to 30 with glioma.

This clone occurred a few times. The chain couples TRBV7-2 to TRBJ1-4; D is uncertain. The CDR3 consists of 14 residues. The germline V and J ends were trimmed by 1 base and 8 bases, with 11 bases remaining between them. CDR1 SGHTA and CDR2 FQGNSA come from the germline V gene. CDR3 DNA: TGTGCCAGCAGCTTAGATTACCGCCCGGAAAAACTGTTTTTT. Translation gives CASSLDYRPEKLFF.

The rearrangement links TRBV25-1 to TRBJ2-3; the match to TRBD2 covers 7 bases. The CDR3 has 14 amino acids. The germline gives CDR1 MGHDK, CDR2 SYGVNS. The J segment lost 6 bases and the V segment lost 2 bases, leaving 5 bases of the junction unmatched. The CDR3 spells CASSEGGSGDTQYF. The CDR3 DNA sequence: TGTGCCAGCAGTGAAGGCGGGAGTGGGGATACGCAGTATTTT.

This clone is a singleton in its sample. The rearrangement joins TRBV4-2 to TRBJ2-1; 7 nucleotides line up with TRBD1. The CDR3 loop spans 15 amino acids. The V gene end was trimmed by 4 bases and the J gene end by 5 bases; junction bases not matched to a gene: 8. Germline assignment: CDR1 LGHNA and CDR2 YNFKEQ. The CDR3, as DNA: TGTGCCAGCAGCCGGAAACAGGGGTCGAACAATGAGCAGTTCTTC. Translation: CASSRKQGSNNEQFF.

The genes are TRBV30 and TRBJ1-2; D not resolved. This CDR3 is built from 11 residues. The V gene lost 2 bases and the J gene lost 6 bases, with 7 bases spanning the gap. Per germline, CDR1 GTSNPN and CDR2 SVGIG (reference sequence). DNA of the CDR3: TGTGCCTGGAGTCCCGCCAATGGCTACACCTTC. As protein: CAWSPANGYTF.

V usage is TRBV2 and J usage is TRBJ1-1; possibly TRBD1 for D (5 bases). Germline assignment: CDR1 SNHLY and CDR2 FYNNEI. The CDR3 loop spans 13 amino acids. The V gene lost 5 bases and the J gene lost 1 base, with 8 bases spanning the gap. DNA of the CDR3: TGTGCCAGCAGTTTACAGGAGAACACTGAAGCTTTCTTT. Amino acid sequence: CASSLQENTEAFF.

The V gene is TRBV19, the J gene TRBJ2-2; D unclear. Trimming stripped 7 bases from V and 6 bases from J, with 12 bases between. The length of the CDR3 is 13 residues. Germline assignment: CDR1 LNHDA and CDR2 SQIVND (reference sequence). The CDR3 here is CASTEQLAGELFF. The CDR3 DNA reads TGTGCCAGTACAGAACAGCTCGCCGGGGAGCTGTTTTTT.

The chain has TRBV14 and TRBJ1-2; possible D gene TRBD1, 5 bases. V was trimmed by 2 bases and J by 8 bases, leaving 12 bases between them. Germline lookup yields CDR1 SGHDN and CDR2 FVKESK. This CDR3 contains 13 residues. The CDR3: CASSQSRERGYTF. The CDR3 nucleotides are TGTGCCAGCAGCCAAAGCAGGGAGCGCGGCTACACCTTC.

The chain couples TRBV4-2 to TRBJ2-2; 8 positions agree with TRBD1. The CDR3 length is 13 residues. After removal of 6 bases from V and 4 bases from J, the junction contained 1 base not matched to a gene. Per germline, CDR1 LGHNA and CDR2 YNFKEQ. The DNA of the CDR3 is TGTGCCAGCAGGACAGGGGTCACCGGGGAGCTGTTTTTT. Protein product: CASRTGVTGELFF.

This sequence joins TRBV5-4 and TRBJ2-6, with TRBD1 identical over 7 bases. Germline V gene sequence: CDR1 SGHNT, CDR2 YYREEE (reference sequence). V dropped 3 bases and J dropped 0; count of bases not matched to a gene: 12. There are 19 residues in the CDR3. As DNA, the CDR3 is TGTGCCAGCAGCTCCCTGGGGACAGTCGTTCTCTCTGGGGCCAACGTCCTGACTTTC. Translated, it gives CASSSLGTVVLSGANVLTF.

The genes are TRBV6-5 and TRBJ2-3, with D unresolved. Germline CDR1 reads MNHEY; CDR2 reads SVGAGI. V was pared by 5 bases and J by 9 bases, with 12 bases between. The CDR3 is 12 amino acids. CDR3 nucleotide sequence: TGTGCCAGCAGTCAAGATGGGTGGACGCAGTATTTT. Amino acid sequence: CASSQDGWTQYF.

For the CDR3, the DNA is TGTGCCAGTAGTATACTGGCATTAACGTCGAACACTGAAGCTTTCTTT. Amino acids: CASSILALTSNTEAFF. The V gene is TRBV19, the J gene TRBJ1-1; D unclear. This CDR3 has 16 residues. Deletions cut 2 bases from V and 1 base from J, with 14 bases between. CDR1 is LNHDA, CDR2 SQIVND, per germline (reference sequence).

The chain employs TRBV20-1 and TRBJ2-7, with 9 bases matching TRBD1. The ends lost 5 bases at V and 5 bases at J; junction bases unmatched: 1. The CDR3 extends over 11 amino acids. Germline values: CDR1 DFQATT, CDR2 SNEGSKA (reference sequence). The CDR3 loop reads CSAWTGDEQYF. The DNA for the CDR3 is TGCAGTGCTTGGACAGGGGACGAGCAGTACTTC.

The chain carries TRBV4-2 and TRBJ1-2; 8 bases are shared with TRBD1. The CDR3 totals 14 residues. J was trimmed by 8 bases and V by 3 bases; bases with no gene match: 8. In germline, CDR1 is LGHNA, CDR2 YNFKEQ. DNA for the CDR3: TGTGCCAGCAGCCAGGGACAGGACCATGGAGGCTACACCTTC. This codes for CASSQGQDHGGYTF.

This rearrangement joins TRBV19 to TRBJ2-2, with TRBD1 matching 10 bases. J lost 1 base, V lost 7 bases, and 3 bases had no gene match. CDR3 length: 15 amino acids. Germline loops: CDR1 LNHDA, CDR2 SQIVND (reference sequence). The CDR3 DNA reads as TGTGCCAGTACGAGGACAGGGGGGAACACCGGGGAGCTGTTTTTT. This gives the protein CASTRTGGNTGELFF.

The chain uses TRBV29-1 and TRBJ2-3, with D possibly being TRBD2 (7 bases). With 6 bases removed from V and 0 bases from J, the gap between germline ends came to 13 bases. Germline V gene lookup returns CDR1 SQVTM and CDR2 ANQGSEA. The CDR3 covers 14 residues. The CDR3: CSVAGAQSTDTQYF. CDR3 DNA sequence: TGCAGCGTGGCGGGGGCCCAAAGCACAGATACGCAGTATTTT.

The CDR3 nucleotides read TGTGCCAGCAGCGTAGAAGTGGGCACTGAAGCTTTCTTT. It specifies CASSVEVGTEAFF. The chain couples TRBV9 to TRBJ1-1; D remains ambiguous. From germline, CDR1 is SGDLS and CDR2 YYNGEE. The CDR3 consists of 13 residues. V shed 0 bases and J shed 4 bases, with 7 bases lying between them.

This chain joins TRBV19 and TRBJ1-1, with D hard to call. V lost 1 base and J 1 base, leaving 13 bases between the germline ends. The CDR3 runs 16 residues. Germline V CDR1 and CDR2: LNHDA, SQIVND (reference sequence). The CDR3 sequence is CASSIVGSRANTEAFF. Here the CDR3 DNA reads TGTGCCAGTAGTATAGTGGGCAGTAGGGCGAACACTGAAGCTTTCTTT.

The J gene is TRBJ2-1, the V gene TRBV7-9; 8 nucleotides align to TRBD1. Germline values: CDR1 SEHNR, CDR2 FQNEAQ (reference sequence). The CDR3 runs 14 residues. V gave up 5 bases and J gave up 9 bases; unmatched junction bases: 9. The CDR3 DNA sequence: TGTGCCAGCAGCCAGACAGGGGTTCGTGGTGAGCAGTTCTTC. Amino acid sequence: CASSQTGVRGEQFF.

The J gene is TRBJ1-2, the V gene TRBV5-1, with 7 bases identical to TRBD1. Germline CDR1 reads SGHRS; CDR2 reads YFSETQ. This CDR3 contains 14 residues. The V and J ends lost 1 base and 3 bases, in that order; junction bases with no gene match: 3. This chain's CDR3 is CASSLSGGHYGYTF. For the CDR3, the DNA is TGCGCCAGCAGCTTGTCAGGGGGACACTATGGCTACACCTTC.

The V and J genes are TRBV15 and TRBJ2-5; no firm D call. The germline V gene encodes CDR1 LNHNV and CDR2 YYDKDF (reference sequence). This CDR3 has 12 residues. The V end lost 4 bases, the J end lost 5 bases, and 8 bases lay between the germline ends. Here the CDR3 reads CATSTLRETQYF. CDR3 coding DNA: TGTGCCACCAGCACCCTCCGGGAGACCCAGTACTTC.